These T cell receptor beta chains were read from a single sample in a study of human T cells and chemical hapten exposure. TCRdb re-derived calls from the RACE reads in MiXCR, one entry per CDR3 protein. The table shows 80,000 to 100,000 distinct CDR3 sequences, with 12% occurring only once. The material sequenced was whole blood, taken in connection with sensitization to the hapten diphenylcyclopropenone (DPC). The receptors were sampled from a woman aged 40 to 50 with alopecia areata. Some clones in this sample may be carry-over from other donors' samples. The CDR3 runs from the conserved cysteine through the conserved F or W. Fields, in order: V gene, J gene, clone size, D gene, CDR3 DNA, CDR3 protein. A D gene is named only where the DNA matches it firmly. Clone sizes are given selectively: once, few, many, or a class where the clone is expanded.

TRBV28,TRBJ2-3,NA,NA,TGTGCCAGTTACGGGCGGAGGGGCACAGATACGCAGTATTTT,CASYGRRGTDTQYF
TRBV20-1,TRBJ2-7,few,TRBD1,TGCAGTGCTAGTAGTTCGGTGGGAGACAGGGGGACCTACGAGCAGTACTTC,CSASSSVGDRGTYEQYF
TRBV19,TRBJ1-1,few,NA,TGTGCCAGTAGTCGGGGGGAGTCATTCATGAACACTGAAGCTTTCTTT,CASSRGESFMNTEAFF
TRBV18,TRBJ2-3,few,NA,TGTGCCAGCTCACCGTCGTGGGGATATGGGACAGATACGCAGTATTTT,CASSPSWGYGTDTQYF
TRBV27,TRBJ2-1,NA,NA,TGTGCCAGCAGTCCGGATCCCTCCTACAATGAGCAGTTCTTC,CASSPDPSYNEQFF
TRBV6-5,TRBJ2-7,NA,NA,TGTGCCAGCAGTTCCCCTCCCGGCGAGCAGTACTTC,CASSSPPGEQYF
TRBV7-2,TRBJ2-3,many,NA,TGTGCCAGCAGCTGGCAGTCTGGCAGTACAGATACGCAGTATTTT,CASSWQSGSTDTQYF
TRBV20-1,TRBJ2-2,NA,NA,TGCAGTTTAATAGCGGCGAACACCGGGAAGCTGTTTTTT,CSLIAANTGKLFF
TRBV27,TRBJ1-2,NA,NA,TGTGCCAGCAGTTCGTTACAGGCGCAGATTAACTATGGCTACACCTTC,CASSSLQAQINYGYTF
TRBV4-3,TRBJ2-2,many,TRBD1,TGCGCCAGCAGCCAAGACGCACAGGGGGCCGGGGAGCTGTTTTTT,CASSQDAQGAGELFF
TRBV7-9,TRBJ2-2,NA,NA,TGTGCCAGCAGCTTAACGGCTTCCACCGGGGAGCTGTTTTTT,CASSLTASTGELFF
TRBV28,TRBJ2-7,NA,TRBD1,TGTGCCAGCAGTCCATGGACAGGGGGACTCTACGAGCAGTACTTC,CASSPWTGGLYEQYF
TRBV29-1,TRBJ2-1,NA,TRBD2,TGCAGCGTCGCGCCCTGGGGCGGGAGTGGCCATGAGCAGTTCTTC,CSVAPWGGSGHEQFF
TRBV29-1,TRBJ1-1,NA,NA,TGCAGCGTTGATGCCGGGGCTAGCACTGAAGCTTTCTTT,CSVDAGASTEAFF
TRBV7-3,TRBJ1-3,NA,NA,TGTGCCAGCAGCCTAGGACAGCACTCTGGAAACACCATATATTTT,CASSLGQHSGNTIYF
TRBV6-1,TRBJ2-7,NA,TRBD1,TGTGCCAGCAGTGAAGCTGGGACAGGAGAGGAGCACGAGCAGTACTTC,CASSEAGTGEEHEQYF
TRBV20-1,TRBJ2-5,many,NA,TGCAGTGCTGCTCTCGGGGGTAGAAGGCTAGGAGAGACCCAGTACTTC,CSAALGGRRLGETQYF
TRBV7-9,TRBJ2-1,NA,TRBD2,TGTGCCAGCAGCTATATAGCGGGATCCTCCTACAATGAGCAGTTCTTC,CASSYIAGSSYNEQFF
TRBV7-6,TRBJ1-1,many,TRBD1,TGTGCCAGCAGCTCACAGGGGGGGACTGAAGCTTTCTTT,CASSSQGGTEAFF
TRBV18,TRBJ1-6,many,TRBD1,TGTGCCAGCTCAAAGGACAGGGGGAGTGAGTCACCCCTCCACTTT,CASSKDRGSESPLHF
TRBV6-5,TRBJ1-4,few,TRBD1,TGTGCCAGCAGTACTCAGGGGGCTGGTAATGAAAAACTGTTTTTT,CASSTQGAGNEKLFF
TRBV7-9,TRBJ1-1,many,TRBD1,TGTGCCAGCAGCTTAGCCCGGGACAGGGGGGAAGCTTTCTTT,CASSLARDRGEAFF
TRBV2,TRBJ2-1,few,TRBD1,TGTGCCAGCAAACAGGGGGCTTACAATGAGCAGTTCTTC,CASKQGAYNEQFF
TRBV12-3/TRBV12-4,TRBJ2-7,few,NA,TGTGCCAGCAGTCTTTGGGGGCTAGGGACCTACGAGCAGTACTTC,CASSLWGLGTYEQYF
TRBV7-9,TRBJ2-1,many,TRBD1,TGTGCCAGCAGCCCGGGACAGTACAATGAGCAGTTCTTC,CASSPGQYNEQFF
TRBV14,TRBJ2-2,many,NA,TGTGCCAGCACCTCCAGTCGGGGGACCGGGGAGCTGTTTTTT,CASTSSRGTGELFF
TRBV5-1,TRBJ2-1,few,NA,TGCGCCAGCAGCTTGGCCGAGGGAGAGGTTCGTGAGCAGTTCTTC,CASSLAEGEVREQFF
TRBV10-3,TRBJ2-2,NA,NA,TGTGCCATCAGTGAGTCGACTGGCGGGGATCGACCCGGGGAGCTGTTTTTT,CAISESTGGDRPGELFF
TRBV3-1,TRBJ1-1,NA,TRBD1,TGTGCCAGCAGCCAAACGACAGGGAGGACTGAAGCTTTCTTT,CASSQTTGRTEAFF
TRBV3-1,TRBJ2-1,NA,TRBD2,TGTGCCAGCAGCCCCAAGATTCCTAGCGGTGAGCAGTTCTTC,CASSPKIPSGEQFF
TRBV13,TRBJ2-7,NA,TRBD2,TGTGCCAGCAGCCCGCGACTAGCGGGAGCCTACGAGCAGTACTTC,CASSPRLAGAYEQYF